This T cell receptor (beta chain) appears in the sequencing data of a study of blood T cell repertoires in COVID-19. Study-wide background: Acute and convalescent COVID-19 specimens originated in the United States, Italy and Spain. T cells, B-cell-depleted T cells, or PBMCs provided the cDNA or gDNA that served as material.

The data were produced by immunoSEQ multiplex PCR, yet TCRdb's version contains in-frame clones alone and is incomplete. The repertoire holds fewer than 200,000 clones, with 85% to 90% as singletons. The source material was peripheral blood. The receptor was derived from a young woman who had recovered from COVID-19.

The CDR3 nucleotides are TGTGCCACCAGTGATTCGAGGACAGGGGCTGAAAAACTGTTTTTT. It yields the protein CATSDSRTGAEKLFF. This chain joins TRBV24-1 and TRBJ1-4; 9 nucleotides line up with TRBD1. The CDR3 sequence is 15 residues long. Unmatched junction bases numbered 4, after V lost 2 bases and J lost 7 bases. CDR1 and CDR2 from the germline V gene are KGHDR and SFDVKD.